This T cell receptor (beta chain) is from a study of cytomegalovirus exposure and HLA in healthy donors. Study conclusions and caveats: When the data were analyzed later, several of the most significant clusters appeared to be linked to common viral pathogens. Data from an earlier analysis indicated that most TCR beta V segments were productive either about 87% or about 30% of the time.

It was with 60 Vbeta and 13 Jbeta primers that the PCR ran. As originally analysed: As a later analysis found, there were roughly 80 million unique TCR beta chains, of which approximately 10 million were shared. The protocol was immunoSEQ multiplex PCR, while the TCRdb copy is restricted to in-frame clones and leaves out a portion. V, J and clone size are taken as reported in that table, and D and trimming were inferred from the DNA itself. The sample contains around 69,000 clones, around 70% of which appear only once. This CDR3 spans 15 amino acids. The germline gives CDR1 MNHEY, CDR2 SMNVEV (reference sequence). Trimming took 5 bases from V and 7 from J; bases not matched to a gene: 6. Participants comprised healthy donors of bone marrow. About this clone itself: The antigen remains unidentified.

The clonotype originates from a woman aged 45 to 65 in good health and CMV-seropositive. The rearrangement joins TRBV27 to TRBJ2-1; the match to TRBD2 covers 12 bases. Sequenced input: PBMCs. This CDR3 is CASSPGLAGRNEQFF. In DNA, the CDR3 is TGTGCCAGCAGTCCCGGACTAGCGGGACGGAATGAGCAGTTCTTC.